The TCR beta chain described here comes from a study of cytomegalovirus exposure and HLA in healthy donors. Notes on the study in general: Sequencing probably produced one cluster of sequence variants that were highly shared. The later analysis indicated that the majority of CMV-associated TCR beta chains appeared HLA-restricted. The classifier, whose performance was assessed in both the original and validation cohorts, reportedly diagnosed cytomegalovirus status with high specificity and sensitivity.

Only a few counts were recorded for this clone. Its antigen remains unidentified. The CDR3 has 17 residues. The V gene's germline CDR1 is SQVTM and CDR2 ANQGSEA. The junction had 14 bases not matched to a gene; V was cut back by 6 bases and J by 0 bases. 60 Vbeta and 13 Jbeta primers were used in PCR. TCRdb keeps only in-frame clones here, not all; method: immunoSEQ multiplex PCR. Among approximately 270,000 clones listed, over 70% were seen once. The sample taken for sequencing was PBMCs. V usage is TRBV29-1 and J usage is TRBJ2-3, with 8 positions matching TRBD2. This clonotype was obtained from a girl aged 2-10 years in good health and CMV-seronegative. CDR3 nucleotide sequence: TGCAGCGTCCCCCCAAGCGGGGGAGACACTAGCACAGATACGCAGTATTTT. Protein sequence: CSVPPSGGDTSTDTQYF.